This T cell receptor (beta chain) was observed in a study of regulatory T cells in long-lasting Graves disease. Noted time point: persistent/refractory GD, antithyroid drugs over 5 years with positive TRAb. PBMC-extracted RNA yielded the TCR library. In building TCR beta libraries, iRepertoire HTBI primers were used together with Arm-PCR of CDR3 regions. Each CDR3 protein gets one entry after TCRdb re-called the multiplex PCR reads with MiXCR. Of around 400,000 distinct CDR3 sequences in the sample, about a quarter are singletons; the top ten hold roughly 26%. Germline trimming cut 5 bases from V and 0 bases from J; bases unmatched to any gene: 9. There are 17 residues in the CDR3. Germline V CDR1 and CDR2: KGHSH, LQKENI.

The starting material was peripheral blood mononuclear cells (PBMCs), obtained when the disease was refractory, from a patient treated with antithyroid drugs. The clonotype was recovered from a female donor with Graves disease. The chain joins TRBV18 to TRBJ1-3; 8 nucleotides agree with TRBD1. The CDR3 loop reads CASSFAGTGISGNTIYF. The CDR3 DNA reads TGTGCCAGCTCATTCGCGGGGACAGGTATCTCTGGAAACACCATATATTTT.